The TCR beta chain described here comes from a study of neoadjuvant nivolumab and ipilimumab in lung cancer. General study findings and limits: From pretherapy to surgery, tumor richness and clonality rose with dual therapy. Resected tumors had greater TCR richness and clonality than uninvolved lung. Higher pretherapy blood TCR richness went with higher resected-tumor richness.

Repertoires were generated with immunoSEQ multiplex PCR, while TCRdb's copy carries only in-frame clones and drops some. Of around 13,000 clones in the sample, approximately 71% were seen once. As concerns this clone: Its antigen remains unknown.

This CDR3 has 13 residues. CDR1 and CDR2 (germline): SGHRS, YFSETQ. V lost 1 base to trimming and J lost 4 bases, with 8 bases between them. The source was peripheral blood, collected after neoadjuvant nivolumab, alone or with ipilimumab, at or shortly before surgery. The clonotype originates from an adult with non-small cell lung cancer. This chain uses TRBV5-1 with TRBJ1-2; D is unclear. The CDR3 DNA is TGCGCCAGCAGCTTGTCCGAAATCTATGGCTACACCTTC. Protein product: CASSLSEIYGYTF.